The following is a T cell receptor beta chain sequence with its context. The ends were cut back, 4 bases at V and 10 bases at J, with 10 bases in the middle. Germline CDR1 reads SNHLY; CDR2 reads FYNNEI. The CDR3 sequence is 11 residues long. Sequencing was performed with immunoSEQ multiplex PCR; in TCRdb, only in-frame clones are kept and a portion is missing. The repertoire has around 270,000 clones, more than 90% of them found once; the top ten carry about 2.5%. These data belong to a study of blood T cell repertoires in COVID-19. Study-wide context: Sites in the United States, Italy and Spain provided acute and convalescent COVID-19 samples.

This chain links TRBV2 with TRBJ1-1; possibly TRBD1 for D (5 bases). This clonotype originated in a person aged 18 to 29 with COVID-19, enrolled during active disease. The sequenced sample consisted of peripheral blood. CDR3: CASSVGGGAFF. As DNA, the CDR3 is TGTGCCAGCAGTGTCGGCGGGGGAGCTTTCTTT. Full variable domain (rest looked up from reference TRBV2 and TRBJ1-1): EPEVTQTPSHQVTQMGQEVILRCVPISNHLYFYWYRQILGQKVEFLVSFYNNEISEKSEIFDDQFSVERPDGSNFTLKIRSTKLEDSAMYFCASSVGGGAFFGQGTRLTVV.